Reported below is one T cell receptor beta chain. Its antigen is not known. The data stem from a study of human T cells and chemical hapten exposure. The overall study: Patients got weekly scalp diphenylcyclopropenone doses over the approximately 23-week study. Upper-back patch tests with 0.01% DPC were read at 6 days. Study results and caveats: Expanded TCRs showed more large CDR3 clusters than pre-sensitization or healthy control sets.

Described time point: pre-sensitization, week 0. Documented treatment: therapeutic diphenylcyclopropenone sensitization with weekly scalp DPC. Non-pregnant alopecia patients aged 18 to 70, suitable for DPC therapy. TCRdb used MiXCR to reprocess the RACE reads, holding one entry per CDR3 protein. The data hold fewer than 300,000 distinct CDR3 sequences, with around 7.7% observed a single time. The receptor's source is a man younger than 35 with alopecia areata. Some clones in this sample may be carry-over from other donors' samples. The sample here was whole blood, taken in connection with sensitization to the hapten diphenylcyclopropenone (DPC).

In nucleotides, the CDR3 is TGTGCCAGCAGTTTGGGACATGGGGGGGAGCAGTACTTC. It codes for CASSLGHGGEQYF. The rearrangement links TRBV28 to TRBJ2-7; either TRBD1 or TRBD2 may supply D (6 bases each). The germline V and J ends were trimmed by 3 bases and 7 bases, with 13 bases remaining between them. The CDR3 is made up of 13 amino acids. Germline CDR1 reads MDHEN; CDR2 reads SYDVKM.